The clone carrying this T cell receptor (beta chain) turned up a few times. The target antigen is unknown. Attached unique molecular identifiers marked individual cDNA molecules. Using its own MiXCR run on the 5' RACE reads, TCRdb lists one record per CDR3 protein. The table includes about 64,000 distinct CDR3 sequences, roughly 18% detected once. This sample is drawn from a study of early T cells in non-severe SARS-CoV-2 infection. Study overall: From unsorted whole blood, bulk RNA was sequenced, and the chains remained unpaired. Points from the study as a whole: There was a bias toward anti-spike CD8 responses in VDJdb matching, which missed private and CD4 specificities.

Germline V lookup: CDR1 LGHNA, CDR2 YSLEER. J was trimmed by 7 bases and V by 0 bases; bases with no gene match: 6. This CDR3 comprises 15 residues. The sequencing here drew on whole blood, taken at baseline. The clonotype originates from an adult who was a healthcare worker with PCR-confirmed SARS-CoV-2 infection or an uninfected control (not recorded which). The J gene is TRBJ2-4, the V gene TRBV4-3, with 7 bases lining up with TRBD1. The CDR3 loop reads CASSQDQTGRNIQYF. CDR3 nucleotides: TGCGCCAGCAGCCAAGATCAGACAGGGCGCAACATTCAGTACTTC.